This is a list of T cell receptor beta chains from one sample in a study of PD-1 blockade in classical Hodgkin lymphoma. Method: immunoSEQ multiplex PCR; TCRdb's copy keeps in-frame clones and lacks some. This table holds 50,000 or so clones, about 90% found once. This material consisted of peripheral blood mononuclear cells (PBMCs), taken before the fourth cycle of nivolumab. These receptor sequences come from a human donor with classical Hodgkin lymphoma. CDR3s include the opening cysteine and the closing phenylalanine or tryptophan. The D gene is left open where the match is weak. Clone size is given for some rows only: seen once, a few or many times, or a class if the clone is expanded.

size	V	D	J	length	CDR3	DNA
.	TRBV9	TRBD1	TRBJ2-1	15	CASRDGQGDIGEQFF	TGTGCCAGCAGGGACGGACAGGGGGACATTGGTGAGCAGTTCTTC
.	TRBV5-1	.	TRBJ2-5	15	CASSLVPGMGETQYF	TGCGCCAGCAGCTTGGTCCCAGGGATGGGAGAGACCCAGTACTTC
.	TRBV2	TRBD1	TRBJ2-7	12	CASRSTGGEQYF	TGTGCCAGCAGAAGCACAGGGGGCGAGCAGTACTTC
once	TRBV5-1	TRBD1	TRBJ2-5	16	CASSPGQGAFLETQYF	TGCGCCAGCAGCCCTGGACAGGGGGCTTTTCTAGAGACCCAGTACTTC
.	TRBV9	.	TRBJ1-6	15	CASSRTGGADSPLHF	TGTGCCAGCAGCCGGACGGGGGGGGCTGATTCACCCCTCCACTTT
.	TRBV11-2	.	TRBJ1-4	15	CASSPLTEGNEKLFF	TGTGCCAGCAGCCCCTTAACAGAAGGGAACGAAAAACTGTTTTTT
.	TRBV7-8	.	TRBJ1-4	15	CASSLVLATNEKLFF	TGTGCCAGCAGCTTAGTGTTGGCGACTAATGAAAAACTGTTTTTT
.	TRBV5-4	TRBD2	TRBJ2-3	16	CASSNQLAGGSDTQYF	TGTGCCAGCAGCAATCAGTTAGCGGGAGGCTCAGATACGCAGTATTTT
.	TRBV7-9	.	TRBJ2-3	11	CASSLTDTQYF	TGTGCCAGCAGCTTAACAGATACGCAGTATTTT
.	TRBV27	TRBD1	TRBJ2-7	14	CASSLDRGFHEQYF	TGTGCCAGCAGTTTAGACAGGGGGTTCCACGAGCAGTACTTC
.	TRBV5-1	TRBD1	TRBJ1-2	13	CASSLSTGGGYTF	TGCGCCAGCAGCTTGTCGACAGGGGGTGGCTACACCTTC